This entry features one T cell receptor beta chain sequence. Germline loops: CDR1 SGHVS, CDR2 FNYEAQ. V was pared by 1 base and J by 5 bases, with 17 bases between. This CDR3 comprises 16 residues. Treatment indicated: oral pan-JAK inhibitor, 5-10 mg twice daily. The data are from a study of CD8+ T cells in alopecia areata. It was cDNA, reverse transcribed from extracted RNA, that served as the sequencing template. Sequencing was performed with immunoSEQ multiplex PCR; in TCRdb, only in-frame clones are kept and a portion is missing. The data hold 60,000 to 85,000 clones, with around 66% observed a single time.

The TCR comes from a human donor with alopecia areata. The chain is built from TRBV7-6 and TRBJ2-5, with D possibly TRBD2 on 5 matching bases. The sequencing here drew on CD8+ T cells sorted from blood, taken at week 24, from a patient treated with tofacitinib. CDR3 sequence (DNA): TGTGCCAGCAGCTTAGATTACTCCCCGCGAGGGGAGACCCAGTACTTC. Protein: CASSLDYSPRGETQYF. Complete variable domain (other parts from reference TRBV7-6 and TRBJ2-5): GAGVSQSPRYKVTKRGQDVALRCDPISGHVSLYWYRQALGQGPEFLTYFNYEAQQDKSGLPNDRFSAERPEGSISTLTIQRTEQRDSAMYRCASSLDYSPRGETQYFGPGTRLLVL.